These 28 T cell receptor beta chains share one sample of origin, sequenced in a study of blood T cells in healthy people across ages. Alongside a J-beta primer mix, a sample-barcoded 5' primer served in a second PCR lasting about 7 to 12 cycles. TCRdb analysed the 5' RACE reads with MiXCR anew, one entry per CDR3 protein. The sample contains under 1,100,000 distinct CDR3 sequences, under 30% of which appear only once. These data were also filed under a second study, of T cells of mothers and their children.

The sample taken for sequencing was blood. These receptors all come from a girl aged 2 to 9 in good health.

This clonotype was seen a few times. The J gene is TRBJ2-5, the V gene TRBV7-2; D unresolved. The end of the DNA aligns better with TRBJ2-7, so the J call may be wrong. CDR1 and CDR2 (germline): SGHTA, FQGNSA. The CDR3 is 12 residues long. The DNA for the CDR3 is TGTGCCAGCAGTTTTGTTACCTACGAGCAGTACTTC. Amino acid sequence: CASSFVTYEQYF.

Details on this clonotype: This could be a read error, since a much larger clone is one nucleotide away. The rearrangement links TRBV15 to TRBJ2-5; D gene ambiguous. The J call is doubtful: the DNA matches TRBJ2-1 better. Germline CDR1 reads LNHNV; CDR2 reads YYDKDF (reference sequence). The CDR3 extends over 14 amino acids. CDR3 in amino acids: CATSKWLPPNEQFF. For the CDR3, the DNA is TGTGCCACCAGCAAGTGGTTGCCCCCCAATGAGCAGTTCTTC.

V gene TRBV7-3 combines with J gene TRBJ2-5; D uncertain. The DNA matches TRBJ2-1 better at its end, which makes the J call doubtful. CDR1 and CDR2 (germline): SGHTA, FQGTGA. This CDR3 region has 13 residues. For the CDR3, the DNA is TGTGCCAGCAGCTCGTCTTTGAACAATGAGCAGTTCTTC. It is translated as CASSSSLNNEQFF.

There are a few counts of this clonotype. The chain carries TRBV20-1 and TRBJ2-1; D possibly matches TRBD1 or TRBD2 (7 bases each). The CDR3 is 13 amino acids. V was cut by 6 bases and J by 7 bases, with 16 bases left in between. Per the germline V gene, CDR1 is DFQATT and CDR2 is SNEGSKA (reference sequence). CDR3 residues: CSAQGQGGNEQFF. The DNA of the CDR3 is TGCAGTGCCCAGGGGCAGGGGGGGAATGAGCAGTTCTTC.

This clonotype was counted a few times. This sequence joins TRBV21-1 and TRBJ2-1. The J call may be wrong; the DNA end is better matched by TRBJ2-7. TRBV21-1 corresponds to a pseudogene. The CDR3 is 13 residues long. CDR3 in amino acids: CASRRRILYEQYF. Written as DNA, the CDR3 is TGTGCCAGCCGACGGCGGATACTCTACGAGCAGTACTTC.

The chain has TRBV7-8 and TRBJ1-1, with D possibly matching TRBD1 (6 bases). The CDR3 is made up of 11 amino acids. The V end was cut by 6 bases, the J end by 8 bases, with 10 bases between. CDR1 SGHVS and CDR2 FQNEAQ come from the germline V gene. CDR3 loop: CASRQGKEAFF. As DNA, the CDR3 is TGTGCCAGCAGACAGGGAAAGGAAGCTTTCTTT. Full variable domain (missing parts from reference TRBV7-8 and TRBJ1-1): GAGVSQSPRYKVAKRGQDVALRCDPISGHVSLFWYQQALGQGPEFLTYFQNEAQLDKSGLPSDRFFAERPEGSVSTLKIQRTQQEDSAVYLCASRQGKEAFFGQGTRLTVV.

The chain employs TRBV28 and TRBJ2-1; 16 nucleotides line up with TRBD2. CDR3 size: 19 residues. Per germline, CDR1 MDHEN and CDR2 SYDVKM. V gave up 5 bases and J gave up 0 bases; unmatched junction bases: 7. The CDR3 DNA follows: TGTGCCAGCAGTCCTATGGGACTAGCGGGAGGGGGCTCCTACAATGAGCAGTTCTTC. This translates into CASSPMGLAGGGSYNEQFF.

This clonotype was seen a handful of times. The CDR3 here is CASSYRTEEGNTIYF. CDR3 DNA sequence: TGTGCCAGCAGTTATAGGACCGAGGAAGGAAACACCATATATTTT. The chain is built from TRBV7-2 and TRBJ1-3; D unresolved. Germline V CDR1 and CDR2: SGHTA, FQGNSA. The CDR3 has 15 amino acids. V was shortened by 6 bases and J by 4 bases, with 16 bases between the two germline ends. The whole variable domain, filled in from reference TRBV7-2 and TRBJ1-3, reads GAGVSQSPSNKVTEKGKDVELRCDPISGHTALYWYRQSLGQGLEFLIYFQGNSAPDKSGLPSDRFSAERTGGSVSTLTIQRTQQEDSAVYLCASSYRTEEGNTIYFGEGSWLTVV.

V usage is TRBV6-5 and J usage is TRBJ1-2; D remains unclear. The CDR3 contains 13 residues. Germline CDR1 is MNHEY and CDR2 is SVGAGI. V gave up 6 bases and J gave up 7 bases, with 15 bases separating them. CDR3 sequence (DNA): TGTGCCAGCAGGCTTACCGGGTCTCGTGGCTACACCTTC. Protein sequence: CASRLTGSRGYTF.

In its sample, this clonotype was seen a few times. The V and J genes are TRBV15 and TRBJ2-3; D gene ambiguous. The CDR3 sequence is 11 residues long. The ends were cut back, 4 bases at V and 5 bases at J, with 4 bases in the middle. The germline gives CDR1 LNHNV, CDR2 YYDKDF (reference sequence). CDR3 sequence: CATSMEDTQYF. The CDR3 DNA is TGTGCCACCAGCATGGAAGATACGCAGTATTTT.

This clonotype came up a few times. One junction end disagrees with the germline gene, perhaps due to a read error. This chain uses TRBV6-5 with TRBJ2-2; the match to TRBD1 covers 12 bases. Germline loops: CDR1 MNHEY, CDR2 SVGAGI. The CDR3 is 17 amino acids. CDR3 in DNA: TGTGCCGGCAGTTTCTCGGGACAGGGGGCGCCCCCCGGGGAGCTGTTTTTT. Its protein is CAGSFSGQGAPPGELFF.

This clonotype came up many times. The genes are TRBV12-3 or TRBV12-4 and TRBJ2-7; D is ambiguous. Trimming took off 3 bases at V and 4 bases at J, with 4 bases between the two ends. This CDR3 contains 11 residues. The CDR3 sequence: CASSFGYEQYF. Here the CDR3 DNA reads TGTGCCAGCAGTTTTGGATACGAGCAGTACTTC.

The chain employs TRBV29-1 and TRBJ1-1, with TRBD1 matching 9 bases. Trimming took 2 bases from V and 11 from J; bases not matched to a gene: 9. The CDR3 has 13 residues. Per the germline V gene, CDR1 is SQVTM and CDR2 is ANQGSEA. CDR3 residues: CSVELWRTGEAFF. DNA of the CDR3: TGCAGCGTTGAACTATGGAGGACAGGGGAGGCTTTCTTT.

J is TRBJ1-6 and V is TRBV7-2; D not resolved. The germline CDR1 and CDR2 sequences are SGHTA and FQGNSA. The CDR3 extends over 13 amino acids. Trimming shortened V by 1 base and J by 9 bases, and 7 bases separated the two germline ends. CDR3 region: CASSLDMGSPLHF. The CDR3 nucleotides read TGTGCCAGCAGCTTAGATATGGGTTCACCCCTCCACTTT.

In this sample, this clonotype turned up a few times. V usage is TRBV20-1 and J usage is TRBJ2-2, with D uncertain. The germline V gene has CDR1 DFQATT and CDR2 SNEGSKA (reference sequence). This CDR3 comprises 11 residues. V lost 6 bases and J 3 bases, leaving 5 bases between the germline ends. The CDR3 is CSAQDTGELFF. The DNA of the CDR3 is TGCAGTGCCCAAGACACCGGGGAGCTGTTTTTT.

This clonotype has a handful of counts. This chain connects TRBV4-2 to TRBJ2-1; D perhaps matches TRBD2 (5 bases). Germline CDR1 and CDR2: LGHNA and YNFKEQ. Trimming removed 3 bases from V and 14 bases from J, with 20 bases in between. There are 14 residues in the CDR3. The CDR3 nucleotides read TGTGCCAGCAGCCAGGATTATTACGGGAAGGAAAAGTTCTTC. The encoded protein is CASSQDYYGKEKFF.

V and J are TRBV20-1 and TRBJ2-7; D might be TRBD1 (6 bases). The germline CDR1 and CDR2 sequences are DFQATT and SNEGSKA (reference sequence). V dropped 2 bases and J dropped 9 bases, with 14 bases sitting between them. The CDR3 covers 12 residues. The CDR3 region is CSARHRADGQYF. CDR3 nucleotides: TGCAGTGCTAGACACAGGGCGGACGGGCAGTACTTC.

A few counts support this clonotype. V usage is TRBV29-1 and J usage is TRBJ1-2; 10 bases line up with TRBD1. The CDR3 is 13 residues long. With 3 bases clipped from V and 8 bases from J, the junction kept 6 bases outside the gene matches. Germline V lookup: CDR1 SQVTM, CDR2 ANQGSEA. The CDR3 nucleotides are TGCAGCGTTGAGCCCGGGACAGGGGAGGGCTACACCTTC. Amino acid sequence: CSVEPGTGEGYTF.

This clonotype was counted only a few times. The junction and the germline gene differ at one end; a read error may be behind it. The chain has TRBV7-9 and TRBJ2-5; possibly TRBD2 for D (6 bases). Germline V gene data show CDR1 as SEHNR and CDR2 as FQNEAQ (reference sequence). The CDR3 loop spans 15 amino acids. CDR3 nucleotides: TGTGCCAGCAGCTCCACTAGCCCTCGATCCTACGAGCAGTGCTTC. It yields the protein CASSSTSPRSYEQCF.

As concerns this clonotype: Sequence at one end of the junction differs from germline and may be a read error. The genes are TRBV18 and TRBJ2-7; D may be TRBD1 (8 bases). Germline V gives CDR1 KGHSH, CDR2 LQKENI. This CDR3 spans 15 amino acids. The CDR3 loop reads CASSPLATGENEQYF. The CDR3 DNA follows: TGCGCCAGCTCACCACTAGCGACAGGGGAGAACGAGCAGTACTTC.

V gene TRBV9 combines with J gene TRBJ1-4, with D perhaps TRBD1 (5 bases). CDR3 length: 14 amino acids. Germline CDR1 and CDR2: SGDLS and YYNGEE. The germline V and J ends were trimmed by 2 bases and 7 bases, with 12 bases remaining between them. The CDR3 nucleotides are TGTGCCAGCAGCGTCGGAGGGGACCGTGAAAAACTGTTTTTT. This encodes CASSVGGDREKLFF.

This chain uses TRBV12-3 or TRBV12-4 with TRBJ2-1; the match to TRBD1 covers 8 bases. Trimming removed 3 bases from V and 8 bases from J; junction bases left unmatched: 12. The CDR3 is made up of 16 amino acids. Here the CDR3 reads CASSFVAGQGLYEQFF. Here the CDR3 DNA reads TGTGCCAGCAGTTTCGTTGCAGGACAGGGTCTATATGAGCAGTTCTTC.

The chain employs TRBV27 and TRBJ1-1; D call uncertain. Germline CDR1 reads MNHEY; CDR2 reads SMNVEV (reference sequence). The length of the CDR3 is 15 residues. V dropped 1 base and J dropped 5 bases, with 14 bases sitting between them. The CDR3 DNA reads TGTGCCAGCAGTTTATTCTCTGGGCCGGAAACTGAAGCTTTCTTT. It codes for CASSLFSGPETEAFF.

This clonotype was counted only a few times. The CDR3 DNA is TGTGCCAGCAGCAAACGCTGGGGACAGCCCCAGCATTTT. Translated, it gives CASSKRWGQPQHF. The chain uses TRBV7-2 and TRBJ1-5, with D unresolved. V was shortened by 5 bases and J by 7 bases, with 12 bases between the two germline ends. This CDR3 has 13 residues. Germline V gene data show CDR1 as SGHTA and CDR2 as FQGNSA.

This clonotype has a handful of counts. The chain joins TRBV6-6 to TRBJ2-7, with TRBD2 identical over 8 bases. J was trimmed by 5 bases and V by 9 bases; bases with no gene match: 6. Per the germline V gene, CDR1 is MNHNY and CDR2 is SVGAGI (reference sequence). This CDR3 has 12 amino acids. The CDR3 here is CASSGGENEQYF. DNA of the CDR3: TGTGCCAGTTCGGGAGGGGAGAACGAGCAGTACTTC.

In this sample, this clonotype turned up a few times. Here the CDR3 DNA reads TGTGCCAGCAGCTCCACACTCCAGGGATCCTACAATGAGCAGTTCTTC. It is translated as CASSSTLQGSYNEQFF. The chain combines TRBV7-3 with TRBJ2-1, with TRBD1 as a possible D gene (5 bases). Germline-derived CDR1 and CDR2 are SGHTA and FQGTGA. The CDR3 length is 16 residues. Trimming pared 4 bases from V and 1 base from J, leaving 14 bases between.

This clonotype was counted between two and nine times. The chain recombines TRBV24-1 with TRBJ2-3; D ambiguous. Germline CDR1 KGHDR, CDR2 SFDVKD. The CDR3 contains 14 residues. The V end lost 6 bases, the J end lost 0 bases, and 9 bases lay between the germline ends. CDR3 bases: TGTGCCACCAGTAAGGGCTGGAGCACAGATACGCAGTATTTT. Encoded protein: CATSKGWSTDTQYF.

The V call is TRBV5-4, the J call TRBJ2-5; 8 nucleotides align to TRBD1. The germline V gene has CDR1 SGHNT and CDR2 YYREEE (reference sequence). V shed 0 bases, J shed 7 bases, and the junction held 8 bases outside the gene matches. The length of the CDR3 is 15 residues. The CDR3 DNA follows: TGTGCCAGCAGCTTGGATCTGGACAGGGTGGGGACCCAGTACTTC. Translation: CASSLDLDRVGTQYF. The entire variable domain, with the rest obtained from reference TRBV5-4 and TRBJ2-5, is as follows: ETGVTQSPTHLIKTRGQQVTLRCSSQSGHNTVSWYQQALGQGPQFIFQYYREEENGRGNFPPRFSGLQFPNYSSELNVNALELDDSALYLCASSLDLDRVGTQYFGPGTRLLVL.